This entry lists 23 T cell receptor beta chains sequenced from one sample in a study of PD-L1 blockade in urothelial cancer. Described time point: pretreatment peripheral blood. Repertoires were generated with immunoSEQ multiplex PCR, while TCRdb's copy carries only in-frame clones and drops some. The data show tens of thousands of clones, roughly 84% seen once. The sequences come from PBMCs, collected around atezolizumab (anti-PD-L1) treatment. The receptors originated from a man in his fifties or sixties with urothelial cancer.

This chain links TRBV9 with TRBJ2-1; 11 bases align to TRBD2. The CDR3 is made up of 15 amino acids. Per the germline V gene, CDR1 is SGDLS and CDR2 is YYNGEE. Trimming removed 3 bases from V and 10 bases from J; junction bases left unmatched: 9. CDR3 in amino acids: CASSGVAGGELEQFF. As DNA, the CDR3 is TGTGCCAGCAGCGGTGTAGCGGGGGGGGAGCTGGAGCAGTTCTTC.

V and J are TRBV29-1 and TRBJ2-2; 10 bases are shared with TRBD2. CDR1 is SQVTM and CDR2 is ANQGSEA in the germline V gene. The V segment lost 7 bases and the J segment 5 bases; nucleotides outside the gene matches: 13. The CDR3 has 16 amino acids. DNA for the CDR3: TGCAGCGCCCAGCGGGAGGGCTTCGTAGGGACCGGGGAGCTGTTTTTT. Translated: CSAQREGFVGTGELFF.

The gene calls are TRBV18 and TRBJ2-3; 9 bases agree with TRBD2. Trimming at V came to 1 base and at J to 4 bases, leaving 6 bases not matched to a gene. The CDR3 sequence is 16 residues long. Germline values: CDR1 KGHSH, CDR2 LQKENI. The CDR3 DNA sequence: TGTGCCAGCTCACCACTGGCTAGCGGGGAGGCAGATACGCAGTATTTT. This translates into CASSPLASGEADTQYF.

The V call is TRBV28, the J call TRBJ2-1, with 10 positions matching TRBD1. V lost 6 bases and J lost 6; bases outside the gene matches: 8. Looked up from germline, CDR1 is MDHEN and CDR2 is SYDVKM. The CDR3 consists of 15 residues. CDR3 nucleotides: TGTGCCAGCAGACCGGACAGGGGGTCCCCCAATGAGCAGTTCTTC. Translated: CASRPDRGSPNEQFF.

There are a few counts of this clone. This rearrangement joins TRBV10-2 to TRBJ1-3; D is unclear. The CDR3 is made up of 16 amino acids. Germline-derived CDR1 and CDR2 are WSHSY and SAAADI. V was shortened by 0 bases and J by 4 bases, with 13 bases between the two germline ends. In DNA form, the CDR3 reads TGCGCCAGCAGTGAGTCTTCGGGGTCGACGGGAAACACCATATATTTT. This gives the protein CASSESSGSTGNTIYF.

The chain is built from TRBV2 and TRBJ2-7; D perhaps matches TRBD1 (6 bases). The CDR3 runs to 16 residues. Germline CDR1 and CDR2: SNHLY and FYNNEI. The V and J ends lost 6 bases and 4 bases respectively, with 22 bases between them. CDR3 nucleotide sequence: TGTGCCAGCAGAGGGCAGGGGAGTCTTTTGGGTTACGAGCAGTACTTC. As protein: CASRGQGSLLGYEQYF.

This chain joins TRBV4-1 and TRBJ2-3; tentative D call: TRBD2 (6 bases). Germline-derived CDR1 and CDR2 are MGHRA and YSYEKL. The ends were cut back, 1 base at V and 5 bases at J, with 16 bases in the middle. The CDR3 is 16 residues long. The CDR3 loop reads CASSQVIGVAVDTQYF. The CDR3 DNA follows: TGCGCCAGCAGCCAAGTGATCGGAGTAGCGGTAGATACGCAGTATTTT.

V is TRBV7-8 and J is TRBJ2-7, with TRBD2 identical over 9 bases. Germline values: CDR1 SGHVS, CDR2 FQNEAQ. There are 15 residues in the CDR3. The junction had 6 bases not matched to a gene; V was cut back by 5 bases and J by 1 base. CDR3 bases: TGTGCCAGCAGCCTGCTAGCGGGACAGTCCTACGAGCAGTACTTC. Residues: CASSLLAGQSYEQYF.

This chain connects TRBV30 to TRBJ1-4, with 7 positions matching TRBD1. The CDR3 is 12 residues long. Germline V gene sequence: CDR1 GTSNPN, CDR2 SVGIG (reference sequence). The V and J ends lost 5 bases and 5 bases, in that order; junction bases with no gene match: 2. CDR3 residues: CAWGQENEKLFF. In DNA form, the CDR3 reads TGTGCCTGGGGACAGGAGAATGAAAAACTGTTTTTT.

This clone was seen many times. The chain is built from TRBV19 and TRBJ2-4; D uncertain. This CDR3 contains 12 residues. V gave up 5 bases and J gave up 0 bases, with 2 bases separating them. Germline V gene data show CDR1 as LNHDA and CDR2 as SQIVND (reference sequence). The CDR3 sequence is CASSLAKNIQYF. In nucleotides, the CDR3 is TGTGCCAGTAGTCTAGCCAAAAACATTCAGTACTTC. Full variable domain (outside the CDR3, taken from reference TRBV19 and TRBJ2-4): DGGITQSPKYLFRKEGQNVTLSCEQNLNHDAMYWYRQDPGQGLRLIYYSQIVNDFQKGDIAEGYSVSREKKESFPLTVTSAQKNPTAFYLCASSLAKNIQYFGAGTRLSVL.

The genes are TRBV5-5 and TRBJ2-7; 9 bases map to TRBD1. V lost 4 bases and J lost 4; bases outside the gene matches: 3. This CDR3 has 13 residues. Germline V gives CDR1 SGHKS, CDR2 YYEKEE (reference sequence). CDR3 protein: CASSPTGGYEQYF. In DNA form, the CDR3 reads TGTGCCAGCAGCCCGACAGGGGGATACGAGCAGTACTTC.

This clone was seen once. The rearrangement uses TRBV9 and TRBJ1-2, with TRBD1 matching 8 bases. Germline trimming cut 0 bases from V and 0 bases from J; bases unmatched to any gene: 10. The CDR3 totals 18 residues. CDR1 and CDR2 (germline): SGDLS, YYNGEE. The CDR3 DNA is TGTGCCAGCAGCGTAGCTTCCGGGACAGGACGGTCTAACTATGGCTACACCTTC. Translation: CASSVASGTGRSNYGYTF.

This chain links TRBV5-6 with TRBJ2-3; 7 bases are shared with TRBD1. CDR3 length equals 16 residues. Germline lookup yields CDR1 SGHDT and CDR2 YYEEEE. V gave up 2 bases and J gave up 0 bases; unmatched junction bases: 6. CDR3 protein: CASSFRGTASTDTQYF. The CDR3 DNA reads as TGTGCCAGCAGCTTTAGAGGGACAGCTAGCACAGATACGCAGTATTTT.

The chain carries TRBV7-2 and TRBJ2-5, with 7 bases that match TRBD1. The CDR3 spans 14 residues. Germline V CDR1 and CDR2: SGHTA, FQGNSA. V lost 0 bases and J lost 5; bases outside the gene matches: 3. The CDR3 coding sequence is TGTGCCAGCAGCTTAGCGGGACAGATGGAGACCCAGTACTTC. Its protein is CASSLAGQMETQYF.

The CDR3 nucleotides read TGTGCCACCAGCAGATCTGACAGGGCTCAGGGCTACACCTTC. It is translated as CATSRSDRAQGYTF. The chain recombines TRBV15 with TRBJ1-2, with 7 bases that match TRBD1. The CDR3 has 14 amino acids. V shed 2 bases and J 8 bases; nucleotides not matched to a gene: 8. Germline CDR1 is LNHNV and CDR2 is YYDKDF (reference sequence).

This chain uses TRBV9 with TRBJ2-3; D remains unclear. The germline V gene encodes CDR1 SGDLS and CDR2 YYNGEE. The CDR3 length is 15 residues. V lost 0 bases and J lost 2, with 10 bases in between. This CDR3 is CASSVAGHPTDTQYF. The CDR3 coding sequence is TGTGCCAGCAGCGTAGCAGGTCACCCCACAGATACGCAGTATTTT.

This clone appeared a few times. V usage is TRBV7-9 and J usage is TRBJ2-7; a weak D match, TRBD2 (5 bases). Germline V gene data show CDR1 as SEHNR and CDR2 as FQNEAQ (reference sequence). This CDR3 has 13 residues. Trimming removed 5 bases from V and 2 bases from J, with 10 bases in between. The CDR3 DNA sequence: TGTGCCAGCAGCCCCGAGGGTGCCTACGAGCAGTACTTC. Its translation: CASSPEGAYEQYF.

This clone was detected a few times. The chain recombines TRBV19 with TRBJ1-6; possible D gene TRBD1, 5 bases. Trimming removed 7 bases from V and 8 bases from J, with 12 bases in between. The germline V gene has CDR1 LNHDA and CDR2 SQIVND (reference sequence). The CDR3 runs to 13 residues. This CDR3 reads CASTDDRHSPLHF. The CDR3 DNA is TGTGCCAGTACTGACGACAGACATTCACCCCTCCACTTT.

The gene calls are TRBV18 and TRBJ2-5, with TRBD1 as a possible D gene (6 bases). The V and J ends lost 1 base and 1 base respectively, with 19 bases between them. The CDR3 covers 18 residues. The germline CDR1 and CDR2 sequences are KGHSH and LQKENI. CDR3 bases: TGTGCCAGCTCACCACTACAAGCCTTGGACAGTGCCCAAGAGACCCAGTACTTC. The encoded protein is CASSPLQALDSAQETQYF.

Here the CDR3 reads CASGSQGQNSNQPQHF. CDR3 in DNA: TGTGCTAGTGGTTCCCAGGGACAGAATAGCAATCAGCCCCAGCATTTT. The gene calls are TRBV12-5 and TRBJ1-5; TRBD1 aligns across 7 bases. Germline V lookup: CDR1 LGHNT, CDR2 FRNRAP. Trimming at V came to 4 bases and at J to 0 bases, leaving 6 bases not matched to a gene. The CDR3 contains 16 residues.

V gene TRBV25-1 combines with J gene TRBJ2-1; 11 bases align to TRBD2. The germline V gene encodes CDR1 MGHDK and CDR2 SYGVNS. This CDR3 spans 18 amino acids. V dropped 4 bases and J dropped 0; count of bases not matched to a gene: 8. The CDR3 loop reads CASSASSGRRSSYNEQFF. Here the CDR3 DNA reads TGTGCCAGCAGTGCGTCTAGCGGGAGGCGTAGCTCCTACAATGAGCAGTTCTTC. Filled out from reference TRBV25-1 and TRBJ2-1, the complete variable domain reads EADIYQTPRYLVIGTGKKITLECSQTMGHDKMYWYQQDPGMELHLIHYSYGVNSTEKGDLSSESTVSRIRTEHFPLTLESARPSHTSQYLCASSASSGRRSSYNEQFFGPGTRLTVL.

The CDR3 nucleotides read TGTGCCAGCAGCGCGGGTTTAGAAAATGAAAAACTGTTTTTT. It encodes CASSAGLENEKLFF. The chain carries TRBV5-6 and TRBJ1-4; D unresolved. Trimming pared 4 bases from V and 5 bases from J, leaving 12 bases between. Germline CDR1 and CDR2: SGHDT and YYEEEE. This CDR3 is built from 14 residues.

The rearrangement joins TRBV9 to TRBJ2-3; D uncertain. The V end lost 0 bases, the J end lost 0 bases, and 8 bases lay between the germline ends. Per the germline V gene, CDR1 is SGDLS and CDR2 is YYNGEE. The CDR3 covers 15 residues. This CDR3 is CASSVERLSTDTQYF. CDR3 in DNA: TGTGCCAGCAGCGTAGAACGACTCAGCACAGATACGCAGTATTTT.